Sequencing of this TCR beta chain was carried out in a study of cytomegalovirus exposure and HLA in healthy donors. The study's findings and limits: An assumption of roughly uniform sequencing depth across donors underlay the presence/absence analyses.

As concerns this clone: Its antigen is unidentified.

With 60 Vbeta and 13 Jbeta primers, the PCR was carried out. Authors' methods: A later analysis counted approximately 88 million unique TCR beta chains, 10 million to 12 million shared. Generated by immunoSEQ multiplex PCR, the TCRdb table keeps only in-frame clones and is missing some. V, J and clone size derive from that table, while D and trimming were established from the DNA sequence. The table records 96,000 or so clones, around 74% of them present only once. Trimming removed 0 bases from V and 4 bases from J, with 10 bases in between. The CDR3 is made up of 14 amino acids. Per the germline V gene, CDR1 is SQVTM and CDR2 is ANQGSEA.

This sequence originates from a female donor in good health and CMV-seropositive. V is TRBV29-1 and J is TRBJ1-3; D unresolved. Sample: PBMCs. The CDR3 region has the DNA TGCAGCGTTGAAGATCGTGTGTTCGGAAACACCATATATTTT. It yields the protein CSVEDRVFGNTIYF. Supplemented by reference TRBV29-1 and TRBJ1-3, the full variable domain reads SAVISQKPSRDICQRGTSLTIQCQVDSQVTMMFWYRQQPGQSLTLIATANQGSEATYESGFVIDKFPISRPNLTFSTLTVSNMSPEDSSIYLCSVEDRVFGNTIYFGEGSWLTVV.